The 20 T cell receptor beta chains listed next were all sequenced from one sample in a study of neurological immune-mediated disorders. From the 5' RACE reads, TCRdb called clonotypes with MiXCR, one entry per CDR3 protein. Altogether fewer than 30,000 distinct CDR3 sequences are present, 6.5% to 8.5% being singletons, with the ten largest covering about 4.3%. Source material: PBMCs. The receptors originated from a woman aged 40 to 50 in good health.

This clonotype was picked up many times. The chain is built from TRBV19 and TRBJ2-1, with D possibly called TRBD1 or TRBD2 (5 bases each). V dropped 1 base and J dropped 0 bases, with 10 bases sitting between them. This CDR3 contains 16 residues. The V gene's germline CDR1 is LNHDA and CDR2 SQIVND (reference sequence). As DNA, the CDR3 is TGTGCCAGTAGTATAGTGGGGGAATCCTCCTACAATGAGCAGTTCTTC. Its protein is CASSIVGESSYNEQFF.

This clonotype was counted ten times or more. V is TRBV5-1 and J is TRBJ2-5; D may be TRBD1 (6 bases). The germline V and J ends were trimmed by 3 bases and 5 bases, with 14 bases remaining between them. Germline lookup yields CDR1 SGHRS and CDR2 YFSETQ. The CDR3 is 14 residues long. CDR3 nucleotides: TGCGCCAGCAGCTCACAAACAGGGAGCGAGACCCAGTACTTC. Translation: CASSSQTGSETQYF.

At least ten counts were recorded for this clonotype. The chain uses TRBV20-1 and TRBJ2-1, with 12 positions matching TRBD2. Germline loops: CDR1 DFQATT, CDR2 SNEGSKA (reference sequence). The CDR3 loop spans 15 amino acids. The J segment lost 9 bases and the V segment lost 6 bases, leaving 12 bases of the junction unmatched. CDR3 sequence: CSAEPGLAGGSEQFF. The CDR3 DNA sequence: TGCAGTGCCGAACCCGGGCTAGCGGGAGGGAGTGAGCAGTTCTTC.

This clonotype was counted ten times or more. This clone may be a read error of a much larger clone one base away. The rearrangement uses TRBV5-1 and TRBJ1-5; D unclear. Germline CDR1 reads SGHRS; CDR2 reads YFSETQ. The V end lost 0 bases, the J end lost 3 bases, and 10 bases lay between the germline ends. This CDR3 is 15 amino acids long. CDR3 protein: CASSLGPEDNQPQHF. CDR3 nucleotides: TGCGCCAGCAGCTTGGGACCCGAGGACAATCAGCCCCAGCATTTT.

In this sample, this clonotype turned up many times. The rearrangement uses TRBV5-1 and TRBJ2-1, with a tentative D call TRBD2 (6 bases). Trimming pared 0 bases from V and 5 bases from J, leaving 12 bases between. Germline V gene sequence: CDR1 SGHRS, CDR2 YFSETQ. The CDR3 covers 15 residues. The CDR3 protein is CASSLGGLAHNEQFF. The CDR3, as DNA: TGCGCCAGCAGCTTGGGCGGGCTAGCGCACAATGAGCAGTTCTTC.

In this sample, this clonotype turned up many times. This rearrangement joins TRBV5-1 to TRBJ1-1; D not resolved. CDR3 length equals 15 residues. The germline gives CDR1 SGHRS, CDR2 YFSETQ. The ends were cut back, 0 bases at V and 6 bases at J, with 15 bases in the middle. In nucleotides, the CDR3 is TGCGCCAGCAGCTTGGCTGAGGTTTCAAGGTCTGAAGCTTTCTTT. Residues: CASSLAEVSRSEAFF.

This clonotype was counted between two and nine times. The chain couples TRBV28 to TRBJ2-1; 8 bases are a match to TRBD2. J was trimmed by 0 bases and V by 10 bases; bases with no gene match: 23. Germline CDR1 and CDR2: MDHEN and SYDVKM. CDR3 length: 20 amino acids. CDR3: CAILGTSGGILTSSYNEQFF. As DNA, the CDR3 is TGTGCCATCCTTGGAACTAGCGGAGGAATATTGACCAGCTCCTACAATGAGCAGTTCTTC.

This clonotype appeared many times. The chain employs TRBV27 and TRBJ1-3; D perhaps matches TRBD1 (5 bases). The CDR3 is 17 amino acids. CDR1 and CDR2 from the germline V gene are MNHEY and SMNVEV (reference sequence). The V end was cut by 0 bases, the J end by 2 bases, with 14 bases between. This CDR3 reads CASSLSGLSNTGNTIYF. Written as DNA, the CDR3 is TGTGCCAGCAGTTTATCGGGGCTTTCGAACACTGGAAACACCATATATTTT.

The table lists this clonotype with many counts. The gene calls are TRBV7-2 and TRBJ2-1; 7 bases line up with TRBD2. The CDR3 spans 15 residues. CDR1 and CDR2 (germline): SGHTA, FQGNSA. V gave up 4 bases and J gave up 7 bases; unmatched junction bases: 10. As DNA, the CDR3 is TGTGCCAGCAGCTCATTCGGGGACTACATTAATGAGCAGTTCTTC. It is translated as CASSSFGDYINEQFF. Complete variable domain (other parts from reference TRBV7-2 and TRBJ2-1): GAGVSQSPSNKVTEKGKDVELRCDPISGHTALYWYRQSLGQGLEFLIYFQGNSAPDKSGLPSDRFSAERTGGSVSTLTIQRTQQEDSAVYLCASSSFGDYINEQFFGPGTRLTVL.

This clonotype was seen repeatedly, ten times or more. The chain joins TRBV7-3 to TRBJ2-5; TRBD2 agrees at 7 bases. Germline lookup yields CDR1 SGHTA and CDR2 FQGTGA. V shed 5 bases, J shed 3 bases, and the junction held 9 bases outside the gene matches. The CDR3 length is 15 residues. The DNA for the CDR3 is TGTGCCAGCAGCCGCATGCCTAGCGGTGAAGAGACCCAGTACTTC. Protein sequence: CASSRMPSGEETQYF.

This clonotype was observed at least ten times. This chain links TRBV5-1 with TRBJ2-3; the match to TRBD2 covers 10 bases. CDR3 length: 16 residues. Germline assignment: CDR1 SGHRS and CDR2 YFSETQ. V lost 0 bases to trimming and J lost 4 bases; unmatched junction nucleotides: 5. CDR3 sequence: CASSLDLAGAADTQYF. The CDR3 nucleotides are TGCGCCAGCAGCTTGGACCTAGCGGGAGCGGCAGATACGCAGTATTTT. The full variable domain, rest sourced from reference TRBV5-1 and TRBJ2-3, is KAGVTQTPRYLIKTRGQQVTLSCSPISGHRSVSWYQQTPGQGLQFLFEYFSETQRNKGNFPGRFSGRQFSNSRSEMNVSTLELGDSALYLCASSLDLAGAADTQYFGPGTRLTVL.

This clonotype appeared many times. This rearrangement joins TRBV20-1 to TRBJ2-1; TRBD2 matches at 7 bases. The germline gives CDR1 DFQATT, CDR2 SNEGSKA (reference sequence). This CDR3 is 15 amino acids long. V was clipped by 3 bases and J by 7 bases; unmatched bases: 12. The CDR3 loop is CSASLGPGGLNEQFF. The CDR3 region has the DNA TGCAGTGCTAGCCTGGGGCCGGGAGGCTTAAATGAGCAGTTCTTC.

At least ten counts were recorded for this clonotype. The CDR3 DNA sequence: TGTGCCAGCAGCCAAGATGTGAACACTGAAGCTTTCTTT. This translates into CASSQDVNTEAFF. This chain connects TRBV14 to TRBJ1-1; D is ambiguous. This CDR3 has 13 residues. The V end was cut by 0 bases, the J end by 0 bases, with 2 bases between. Germline assignment: CDR1 SGHDN and CDR2 FVKESK.

There are many counts of this clonotype. The chain has TRBV6-5 and TRBJ2-1; 10 nucleotides line up with TRBD1. Germline assignment: CDR1 MNHEY and CDR2 SVGAGI. V was clipped by 8 bases and J by 5 bases; unmatched bases: 6. The CDR3 has 14 residues. The CDR3 here is CASWEGQGHNEQFF. CDR3 coding DNA: TGTGCCAGCTGGGAGGGACAGGGGCACAATGAGCAGTTCTTC.

At least ten counts were recorded for this clonotype. This rearrangement joins TRBV12-3 or TRBV12-4 to TRBJ1-5; D possibly corresponds to TRBD1 (5 bases). Trimming took 7 bases from V and 0 from J, leaving 10 bases between them. The CDR3 loop spans 14 amino acids. The CDR3 coding sequence is TGTGCCAGCACCCTAACAGGTAGCAATCAGCCCCAGCATTTT. This translates into CASTLTGSNQPQHF.

This clonotype was seen at least ten times. This chain links TRBV6-1 with TRBJ2-5; 8 positions match TRBD1. Per the germline V gene, CDR1 is MNHNS and CDR2 is SASEGT. V lost 7 bases to trimming and J lost 5 bases; unmatched junction nucleotides: 9. This CDR3 has 14 residues. CDR3 sequence (DNA): TGTGCCAGCACTCCGGACAGGGCGTACGAGACCCAGTACTTC. This sequence encodes CASTPDRAYETQYF.

This clonotype has a count of ten or more. This chain links TRBV19 with TRBJ1-5, with a possible D match to TRBD1 (6 bases). This CDR3 spans 16 amino acids. Germline CDR1 is LNHDA and CDR2 is SQIVND (reference sequence). Trimming stripped 1 base from V and 7 bases from J, with 17 bases between. The CDR3 sequence is CASSIVGQGLWQPQHF. CDR3 nucleotide sequence: TGTGCCAGTAGTATAGTGGGCCAGGGGTTATGGCAGCCCCAGCATTTT.

For this clonotype: Just one base apart from a much larger clone, this may be a read error. The rearrangement links TRBV10-3 to TRBJ2-1; 9 bases fit TRBD2. The CDR3 covers 16 residues. CDR1 and CDR2 (germline): ENHRY, SYGVKD. V trimming: 4 bases; J trimming: 3 bases; junction bases outside the gene matches: 7. CDR3 protein: CAISAVAGVGYNEQFF. CDR3 nucleotides: TGTGCCATCAGTGCGGTAGCGGGAGTGGGCTACAATGAGCAGTTCTTC.

This clonotype came up many times. The chain combines TRBV12-3 or TRBV12-4 with TRBJ2-1; 11 bases are a match to TRBD2. V lost 3 bases, J lost 8 bases, and 18 bases stayed unmatched. The CDR3 runs to 19 residues. DNA of the CDR3: TGTGCCAGCAGTTTCCTACTCCTAGCGGGAGGTTATAGTGGCGATGAGCAGTTCTTC. Its translation: CASSFLLLAGGYSGDEQFF.

This clonotype occurred many times. The chain combines TRBV4-2 with TRBJ2-7, with 9 bases that match TRBD2. Germline-derived CDR1 and CDR2 are LGHNA and YNFKEQ. The junction had 9 bases not matched to a gene; V was cut back by 0 bases and J by 3 bases. The CDR3 runs 17 residues. The CDR3 protein is CASSQEPAGGPGYEQYF. The CDR3 DNA follows: TGTGCCAGCAGCCAAGAACCGGCGGGAGGGCCCGGCTACGAGCAGTACTTC.